This T cell receptor beta chain was captured by sequencing in a study of shared clonotypes between healthy human individuals. Of note for this clone: Its antigen is not identified.

Between the trimmed V and J ends, which lost 4 bases and 6 bases, there was a span of 16 bases. CDR1 is LNHDA, CDR2 SQIVND, per germline (reference sequence). The CDR3 runs 14 residues. The naive CD8 population came from CD45RO-negative cells selected for CCR7, without terminally differentiated effector memory CD45RA+ cells. All the donors were Caucasian adults who lived in Nashville, Tennessee. Whole-study findings and limits: Even with large depth, rarefaction showed that sorted-subset sequencing was incomplete. Since donors were few, the genetic and exposure-history diversity represented was limited. Lower generation probabilities were found for non-shared clonotypes than for those shared by all four donors.

The method was immunoSEQ multiplex PCR; TCRdb's version includes in-frame clones alone and lacks a portion of them. The table lists 2 million to 2.5 million clones, approximately 94% of them singletons, with approximately 1.7% in the top ten. The TCR comes from a man aged 18 to 30 in good health. Some clones in this sample may be carry-over from other donors' samples. The V gene is TRBV19, the J gene TRBJ2-7, with D perhaps matching TRBD1 or TRBD2 (5 bases each). Sequenced: naive CD8+ T cells from PBMCs. CDR3 amino acids: CASSTGAKLGEQYF. For the CDR3, the DNA is TGTGCCAGTAGTACCGGGGCCAAGCTGGGCGAGCAGTACTTC.